The rows below give T cell receptor beta chains drawn from one sample of a study of cytomegalovirus exposure and HLA in healthy donors. Using immunoSEQ multiplex PCR, the repertoire was profiled, and TCRdb retains in-frame clones only, with some absent. The repertoire holds 100,000 to 150,000 clones, with 75% to 90% as singletons. Sequenced material: PBMCs. These receptors were taken from a young man in good health and CMV-seronegative. Both conserved end residues are part of each CDR3.

V gene	J gene	CDR3 protein
TRBV15	TRBJ1-5	CATSRDGQASNQPQHF
TRBV5-5	TRBJ1-4	CASSSALRTTNEKLFF
TRBV9	TRBJ2-7	CASSVSPGGLGEQYF
TRBV18	TRBJ1-3	CASSPLKTGVPGNTIYF
TRBV6-4	TRBJ2-1	CASSRQRGGSYNEQFF
TRBV25-1	TRBJ2-7	CASSEVKGEDEQYF
TRBV7-8	TRBJ2-7	CASSLDPGQRWNQYF
TRBV6-1	TRBJ1-1	CASSVDRVEAFF
TRBV28	TRBJ1-5	CASSSLAGSQPQHF
TRBV5-1	TRBJ1-1	CASSLEPAQGAFTEAFF
TRBV10-2	TRBJ2-2	CASSHLLRGTGELFF
TRBV19	TRBJ2-6	CASSISPGANVLTF
TRBV18	TRBJ1-2	CASSPSHSTGGYGYTF
TRBV10-1	TRBJ1-3	CASSSTGDSGNTIYF
TRBV6-5	TRBJ2-1	CASSGYYNEQFF
TRBV18	TRBJ2-7	CASSPESYEQYF
TRBV5-4	TRBJ1-1	CASSLAMAGITEAFF
TRBV5-5	TRBJ2-1	CASSFGGPRGEQFF
TRBV5-1	TRBJ2-7	CASSLEGTGAEQYF
TRBV11-2	TRBJ2-7	CASIRSPGAYEQYF
TRBV4-3	TRBJ2-1	CASSRVLAGGNNEQFF
TRBV4-3	TRBJ2-5	CASSQDRDTETQYF
TRBV5-5	TRBJ2-5	CASSLGERGGTRETQYF
TRBV7-6	TRBJ2-1	CASSLAGLAGLSYNEQFF
TRBV28	TRBJ2-2	CASSRPRVIHTGELFF
TRBV7-2	TRBJ2-4	CASSLEGGLAKNIQYF
TRBV7-9	TRBJ1-6	CASSLARGDNSPLHF
TRBV19	TRBJ2-2	CASSIAPLAGGGTGELFF
TRBV5-1	TRBJ2-1	CASSLVAGGYNEQFF
TRBV5-4	TRBJ1-6	CASSLGWGQANNSPLHF
TRBV30	TRBJ2-3	CAWSVGGGTDTQYF
TRBV5-8	TRBJ2-7	CASSLDSTGGGFYEQYF
TRBV11-2	TRBJ2-4	CASSPGGLNIQYF
TRBV28	.	CASSSPGGTSYEQYF
TRBV27	.	CASSSPRGLSYEQYF
TRBV12-5	TRBJ2-5	CASGKGLVLQETQYF
TRBV4-3	TRBJ2-2	CASSHADLPGELFF
TRBV28	TRBJ2-7	CASSTPGQGAYEQYF
TRBV5-4	TRBJ2-1	CASSGTGVDEQFF
TRBV7-6	TRBJ2-3	CASSLRSRGFTDTQYF
TRBV7-2	TRBJ1-6	CASSLNGENSPLHF
TRBV19	TRBJ2-5	CASRGRRQGYQETQYF
TRBV7-2	TRBJ1-5	CASSLADRPNQPQHF
TRBV6-6	TRBJ2-7	CASSYQDYTYEQYF
TRBV9	TRBJ2-7	CASSDGTGRQYF